This T cell receptor beta chain was documented in a study of cytomegalovirus exposure and HLA in healthy donors. About the study: A subsequent analysis stated that the 120 validation repertoires were run on the same platform as the 550 to 750 first-cohort repertoires.

V trimming: 5 bases; J trimming: 3 bases; junction bases outside the gene matches: 8. CDR1 and CDR2 from the germline V gene are SGHNT and YENEEA. The CDR3 is 17 amino acids. Study outcomes and limitations: Subsequent analysis of the 120 or so validation repertoires found a tendency for first-cohort TCR clusters to co-occur. Listed as cytomegalovirus-associated were 150 to 200 TCR beta chains.

Regarding this clone: The antigen is unknown.

Using immunoSEQ multiplex PCR, the repertoire was profiled, and TCRdb retains in-frame clones only, with some absent. The sample shows 110,000 or so clones, 88% of them seen only once. The chain is built from TRBV11-3 and TRBJ2-1, with 12 bases matching TRBD2. This clonotype originated in a man aged 18 to 30 in good health and CMV-seronegative. The specimen sequenced was PBMCs. CDR3: CASSRRLAGANYNEQFF. The CDR3, as DNA: TGTGCCAGCAGCCGTCGACTAGCGGGAGCCAACTACAATGAGCAGTTCTTC.